The entry below gives a single T cell receptor (beta chain) sequence along with its context. Antigen unknown. The sample belongs to a study of cytomegalovirus exposure and HLA in healthy donors. About the study: Previous work identified 120 million or so unique TCR beta sequences from around 180 million T cells.

This CDR3 spans 14 amino acids. CDR1 is SGHDN, CDR2 FVKESK, per germline. V was cut by 2 bases and J by 5 bases, with 12 bases left in between. The PCR contained 60 Vbeta and 13 Jbeta primers. In the source study's methods: Approximately 10 million shared chains were among approximately 87 million unique TCR beta chains counted in a later analysis. Produced via immunoSEQ multiplex PCR; TCRdb's table is partial and in-frame only. The V and J calls and clone size were taken over from that table, and D and trimming were inferred from the DNA. The table has approximately 140,000 clones, nearly 90% seen once. Findings and caveats of the study: TCR beta sequences reportedly predicted most subjects' HLA-A and HLA-B alleles accurately. A list of approximately 160 TCR beta chains associated with cytomegalovirus was given.

This chain uses TRBV14 with TRBJ1-2, with TRBD1 as a possible D gene (5 bases). The receptor's source is a woman aged 40 to 50 in good health and CMV-seronegative. Sequencing was carried out using PBMCs. CDR3 nucleotides: TGTGCCAGCAGCCAACTCGACAGCACATATGGCTACACCTTC. Translated: CASSQLDSTYGYTF.